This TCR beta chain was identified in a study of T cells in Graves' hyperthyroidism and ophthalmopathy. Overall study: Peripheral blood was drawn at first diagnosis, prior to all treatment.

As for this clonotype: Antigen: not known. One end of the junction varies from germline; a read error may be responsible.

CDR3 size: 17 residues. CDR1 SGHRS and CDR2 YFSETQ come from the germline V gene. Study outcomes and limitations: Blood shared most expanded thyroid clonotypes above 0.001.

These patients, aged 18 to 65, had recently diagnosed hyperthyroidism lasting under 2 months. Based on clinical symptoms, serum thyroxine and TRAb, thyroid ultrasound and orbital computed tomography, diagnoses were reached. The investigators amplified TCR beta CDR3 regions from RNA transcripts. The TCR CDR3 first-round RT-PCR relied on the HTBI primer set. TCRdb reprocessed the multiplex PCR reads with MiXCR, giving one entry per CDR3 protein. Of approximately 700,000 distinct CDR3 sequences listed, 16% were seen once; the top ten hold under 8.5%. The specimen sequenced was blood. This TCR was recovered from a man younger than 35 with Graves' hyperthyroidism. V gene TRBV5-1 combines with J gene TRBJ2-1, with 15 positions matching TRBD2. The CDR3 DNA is TGCGCCAGCAGCTGGGGACTAGCGGGAGGCAAATACAATGAGCGGTTCTTC. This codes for CASSWGLAGGKYNERFF.